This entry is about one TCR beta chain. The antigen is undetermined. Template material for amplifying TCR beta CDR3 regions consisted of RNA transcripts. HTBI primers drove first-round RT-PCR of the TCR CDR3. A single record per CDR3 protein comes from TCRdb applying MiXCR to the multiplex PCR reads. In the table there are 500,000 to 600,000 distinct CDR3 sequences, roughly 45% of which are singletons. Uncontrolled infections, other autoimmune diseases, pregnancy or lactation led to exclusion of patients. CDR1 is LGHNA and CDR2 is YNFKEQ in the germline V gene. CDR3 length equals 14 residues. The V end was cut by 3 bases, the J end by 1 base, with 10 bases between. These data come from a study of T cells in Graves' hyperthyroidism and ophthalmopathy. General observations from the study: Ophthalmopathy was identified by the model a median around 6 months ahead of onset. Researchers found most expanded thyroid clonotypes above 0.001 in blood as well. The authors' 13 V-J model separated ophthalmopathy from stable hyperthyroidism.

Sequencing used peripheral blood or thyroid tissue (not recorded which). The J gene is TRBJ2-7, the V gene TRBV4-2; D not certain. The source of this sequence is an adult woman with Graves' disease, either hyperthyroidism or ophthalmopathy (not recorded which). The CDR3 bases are TGTGCCAGCAGCCAGGTTATTAGATCCTACGAGCAGTACTTC. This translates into CASSQVIRSYEQYF.